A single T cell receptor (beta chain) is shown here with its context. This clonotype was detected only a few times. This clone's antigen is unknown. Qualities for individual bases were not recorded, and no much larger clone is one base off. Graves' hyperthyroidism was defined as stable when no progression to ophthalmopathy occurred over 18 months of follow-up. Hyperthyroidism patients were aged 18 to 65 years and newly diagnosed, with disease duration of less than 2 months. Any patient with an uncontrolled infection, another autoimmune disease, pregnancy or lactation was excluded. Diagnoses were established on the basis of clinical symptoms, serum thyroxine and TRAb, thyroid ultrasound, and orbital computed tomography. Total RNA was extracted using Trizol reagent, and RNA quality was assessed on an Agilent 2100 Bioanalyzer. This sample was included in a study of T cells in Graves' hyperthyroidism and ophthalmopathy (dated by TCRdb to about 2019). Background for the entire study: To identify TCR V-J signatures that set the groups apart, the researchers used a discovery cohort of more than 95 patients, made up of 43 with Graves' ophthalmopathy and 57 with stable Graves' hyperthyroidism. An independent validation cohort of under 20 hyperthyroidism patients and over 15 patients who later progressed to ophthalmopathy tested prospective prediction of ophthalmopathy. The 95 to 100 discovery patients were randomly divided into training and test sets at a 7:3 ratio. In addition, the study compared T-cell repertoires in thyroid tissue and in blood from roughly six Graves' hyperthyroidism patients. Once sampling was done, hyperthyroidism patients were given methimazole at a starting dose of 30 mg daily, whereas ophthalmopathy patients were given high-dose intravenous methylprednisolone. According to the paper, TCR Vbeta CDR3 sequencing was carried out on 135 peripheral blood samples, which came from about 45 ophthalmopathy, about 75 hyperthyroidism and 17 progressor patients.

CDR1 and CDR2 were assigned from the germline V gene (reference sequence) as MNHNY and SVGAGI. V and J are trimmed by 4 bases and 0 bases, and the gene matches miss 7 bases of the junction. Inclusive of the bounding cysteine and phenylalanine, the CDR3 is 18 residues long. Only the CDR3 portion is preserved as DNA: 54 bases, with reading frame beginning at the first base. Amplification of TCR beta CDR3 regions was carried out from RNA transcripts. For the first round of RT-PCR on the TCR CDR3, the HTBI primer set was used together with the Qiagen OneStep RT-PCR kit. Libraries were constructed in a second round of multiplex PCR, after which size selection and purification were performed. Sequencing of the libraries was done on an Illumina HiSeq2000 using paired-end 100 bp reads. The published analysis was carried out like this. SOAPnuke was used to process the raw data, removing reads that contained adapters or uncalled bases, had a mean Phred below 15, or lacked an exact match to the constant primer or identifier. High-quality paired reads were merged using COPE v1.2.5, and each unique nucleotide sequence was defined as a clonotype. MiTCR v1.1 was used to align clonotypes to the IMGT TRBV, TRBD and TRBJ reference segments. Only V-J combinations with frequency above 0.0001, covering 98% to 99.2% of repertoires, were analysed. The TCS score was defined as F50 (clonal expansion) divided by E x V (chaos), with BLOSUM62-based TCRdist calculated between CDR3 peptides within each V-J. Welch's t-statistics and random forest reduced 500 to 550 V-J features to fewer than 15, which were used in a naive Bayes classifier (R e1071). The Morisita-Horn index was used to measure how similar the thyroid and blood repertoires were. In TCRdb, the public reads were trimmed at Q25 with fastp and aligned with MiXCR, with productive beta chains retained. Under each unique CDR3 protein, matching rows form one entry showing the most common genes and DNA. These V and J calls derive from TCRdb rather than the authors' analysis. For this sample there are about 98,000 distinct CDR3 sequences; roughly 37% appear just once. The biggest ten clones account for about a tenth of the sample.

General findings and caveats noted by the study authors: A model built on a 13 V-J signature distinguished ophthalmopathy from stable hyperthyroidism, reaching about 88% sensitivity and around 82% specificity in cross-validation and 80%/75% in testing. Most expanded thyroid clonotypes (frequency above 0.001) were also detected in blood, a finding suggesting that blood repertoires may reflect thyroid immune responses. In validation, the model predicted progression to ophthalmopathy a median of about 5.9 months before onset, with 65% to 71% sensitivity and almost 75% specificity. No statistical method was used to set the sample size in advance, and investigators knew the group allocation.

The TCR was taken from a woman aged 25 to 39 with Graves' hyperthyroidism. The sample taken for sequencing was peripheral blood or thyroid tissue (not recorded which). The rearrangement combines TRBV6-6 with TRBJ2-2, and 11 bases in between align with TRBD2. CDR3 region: CASSSLGLAVTNTGELFF. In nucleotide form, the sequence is TGTGCCAGCAGTTCCCTGGGACTAGCGGTCACGAACACCGGGGAGCTGTTTTTT.